This T cell receptor beta chain stems from a study of response to subunit inactivated influenza vaccine. The CDR3 spans 16 residues. V was pared by 7 bases and J by 6 bases, with 13 bases of the junction left unmatched. Germline CDR1 and CDR2: LNHDA and SQIVND (reference sequence). TCRdb re-analysed the RT-PCR reads in MiXCR, keeping a single row per CDR3 protein. The data contain about 700,000 distinct CDR3 sequences, approximately 15% of them singletons. This TCR was recovered from a man in his forties or fifties who received an inactivated influenza vaccine. The sample consisted of PBMCs from blood, taken 11 to 12 days after vaccination. The chain has TRBV19 and TRBJ2-2, with 8 bases fitting TRBD1. The CDR3, as DNA: TGTGCCAGTACTACACTATGGACAGGGAAGGCCGGGGAGCTGTTTTTT. Translation: CASTTLWTGKAGELFF. The whole variable domain, remainder taken from reference TRBV19 and TRBJ2-2, is DGGITQSPKYLFRKEGQNVTLSCEQNLNHDAMYWYRQDPGQGLRLIYYSQIVNDFQKGDIAEGYSVSREKKESFPLTVTSAQKNPTAFYLCASTTLWTGKAGELFFGEGSRLTVL.